This is a list of T cell receptor beta chains from one sample in a study of blood T cells in healthy people across ages. TCRdb fed the 5' RACE reads into MiXCR, producing one record per CDR3 protein. The sample has 540,000 or so distinct CDR3 sequences, 20% to 30% seen once; the top ten hold roughly 10%. The same sample was also studied in work on T cells of mothers and their children.

Sequencing was carried out using blood. Receptor source: a boy aged 10-17 years in good health. CDR3s include the opening cysteine and the closing phenylalanine or tryptophan. A D gene is named only where the DNA matches it firmly. Where a row states a size, it is once, few, many or the class of an expanded clone; other rows omit it.

V	D	size	J	DNA	CDR3
TRBV21-1	.	.	TRBJ2-7	TGTGCCAGCAGCAAAGAAGGGACAGGGACCCACGAGCAGTACTTC	CASSKEGTGTHEQYF
TRBV9	.	few	TRBJ2-5	TGTGCCAGCAGCGTAGCTCTAGCCCAAGAGACCCAGTACTTC	CASSVALAQETQYF
TRBV12-3/TRBV12-4	TRBD2	.	TRBJ2-2	TGTGCCAGCAGTTTCATAGCGGGAGGGCCCTCCGGGGAGCTGTTTTTT	CASSFIAGGPSGELFF
TRBV29-1	.	few	TRBJ2-3	TGCAGCGCCGACACTGATACGCAGTATTTT	CSADTDTQYF
TRBV14	.	.	TRBJ1-3	TGTGCCAGCAGCCAAGGACGGGGGACCTCTGGAAACACCATATATTTT	CASSQGRGTSGNTIYF
TRBV29-1	.	.	TRBJ2-5	TGCAGCGTCCCATTGGGACTCCGAGAGACCCAGTACTTC	CSVPLGLRETQYF
TRBV29-1	.	many	TRBJ2-7	TGCAGCGTGGCCGAGGGGTACGAGCAGTACTTC	CSVAEGYEQYF
TRBV28	.	.	TRBJ2-5	TGTGCCAGCAGCGGCCTGGCCAAGAGGGAGACCCAGTACTTC	CASSGLAKRETQYF
TRBV7-6	.	few	TRBJ1-6	TGTGCCAGCAGCCTCAGGACGGTGAATTCACCCCTCCACTTT	CASSLRTVNSPLHF
TRBV20-1	TRBD2	.	TRBJ2-5	TGCAGTGCTGTCAGACTAGCGGGAGAAAGCGTGCAGTACTTC	CSAVRLAGESVQYF
TRBV28	.	.	TRBJ2-4	TGTGCCAGCAGCCCCTATTGGGGAGAGCGGGCCAAAAACATTCAGTACTTC	CASSPYWGERAKNIQYF
TRBV29-1	.	few	TRBJ2-2	TGCAGCGTTGTGAGGCAGACCGGGGAGCTGTTTTTT	CSVVRQTGELFF
TRBV5-1	.	once	TRBJ1-5	TGCGCCAGCAGCTTGGAAGGGGCTGTAAGCAATCAGCCCCAGCATTTT	CASSLEGAVSNQPQHF
TRBV27	.	.	TRBJ2-5	TGTGCCAGCAGTTCGGGGCAAACTAGGTACCAAGAGACCCAGTACTTC	CASSSGQTRYQETQYF
TRBV30	.	.	TRBJ2-1	TGTGCCTGGAGTCCAAGGGGTACGCGCTCCTACAATGAGCAGTTCTTC	CAWSPRGTRSYNEQFF
TRBV7-9	.	.	TRBJ2-5	TGTGCCAGCAGCTTTAGTGGGGAGGCCCAGTACTTC	CASSFSGEAQYF
TRBV29-1	TRBD2	.	TRBJ2-7	TGCAGCGCTCGACGGGGACTAGCGGGACACGAGCAGTACTTC	CSARRGLAGHEQYF
TRBV28	.	few	TRBJ2-5	TGTGCCAGCAGTACCCCGCTGGAGACCCAGTACTTC	CASSTPLETQYF
TRBV7-6	.	few	TRBJ2-7	TGTGCCAGCAGCTTAGGATCCGGGACATTAACCTACGAGCAGTACTTC	CASSLGSGTLTYEQYF
TRBV12-3/TRBV12-4	.	few	TRBJ1-1	TGTGCCAGCGGTCAATGGTGGGGGGACACTGAAGCTTTCTTT	CASGQWWGDTEAFF
TRBV5-1	TRBD1	few	TRBJ2-7	TGCGCCAGCAGCTTGGGACAGGGAATCGACGAGCAGTACTTC	CASSLGQGIDEQYF
TRBV3-1	.	few	TRBJ1-2	TGTGCCAGCAGCCAAAAAGGGGCCAACTATGGCTACACCTTC	CASSQKGANYGYTF
TRBV4-3	TRBD2	few	TRBJ2-1	TGCGCCAGCAGCCAAGAACTGACTAGCGGGAGTGAGCAGTTCTTC	CASSQELTSGSEQFF
TRBV30	.	few	TRBJ2-5	TGTGCCTGGAGTCCCAATGGGGAGACCCAGTACTTC	CAWSPNGETQYF
TRBV7-9	.	.	TRBJ2-7	TGTGCCAGCAGCTTAGAAGTAGACGAGCAGTACTTC	CASSLEVDEQYF
TRBV10-3	TRBD2	once	TRBJ2-3	TGTGCCATCAGTGATTGGACTAGCGGGGGGAGCACAGATACGCAGTATTTT	CAISDWTSGGSTDTQYF
TRBV20-1	TRBD2	.	TRBJ2-7	TGCAGTGCTAGACCTTTGGCGGGGGGAGGGGGAAATTACGAGCAGTACTTC	CSARPLAGGGGNYEQYF
TRBV20-1	TRBD2	.	TRBJ2-2	TGCAGTGCTAGTAGCGGACTAGCGGGGGGAACCGGGGAGCTGTTTTTT	CSASSGLAGGTGELFF
TRBV28	TRBD2	.	TRBJ2-3	TGTGCCAGCAGTTCCCTAGCGGGAGGGCGCCTAGATACGCAGTATTTT	CASSSLAGGRLDTQYF
TRBV5-6	.	many	TRBJ1-2	TGTGCCAGCAGCTGGGCCGACGGAGACTACACCTTC	CASSWADGDYTF
TRBV20-1	.	.	TRBJ2-5	TGCAGTGCTAAAGGCGGTGGTCGAGAGACCCAGTACTTC	CSAKGGGRETQYF
TRBV7-9	.	few	TRBJ2-3	TGTGCCTGCCCCCGGGGCAATACAGATACGCAGTATTTT	CACPRGNTDTQYF
TRBV28	.	few	TRBJ2-5	TGTGCCAGCAGTCCAGCAAGGACCCAGTACTTC	CASSPARTQYF
TRBV7-9	TRBD2	.	TRBJ2-1	TGTGCCAGCAGCTACCTTGGCCCACTAGCGGATTTGAGGAAGTTCTTC	CASSYLGPLADLRKFF
TRBV20-1	.	.	TRBJ2-7	TGCAGTGCTAGAGATACACAGGGTCGACTTTTTTACGAGCAGTACTTC	CSARDTQGRLFYEQYF
TRBV5-1	TRBD1	.	TRBJ1-1	TGCGCCAGCACCCCTAAAGACAGGGCTCTTGAAGCTTTCTTT	CASTPKDRALEAFF
TRBV7-2	.	many	TRBJ1-6	TGTGCCAGCAGCTTGGCCCCAGGGCCCAATTCACCCCTCCACTTT	CASSLAPGPNSPLHF
TRBV11-2	.	.	TRBJ2-7	TGTGCCAGCAGGACGATCCGGGGATCATCCGAGCAGTACTTC	CASRTIRGSSEQYF
TRBV20-1	.	.	TRBJ2-4	TGCAGTGCTAGAGTAATCGGGTCGCAGGGCATTCAGTACTTC	CSARVIGSQGIQYF